This T cell receptor beta chain was found in a study of blood T cell repertoires in COVID-19. On the study more broadly: Samples came from the United States, Italy and Spain, spanning acute and convalescent COVID-19. PBMCs, B-cell-depleted T cells, or T cells were the source of the cDNA or gDNA that made up the material.

The ends were cut back, 0 bases at V and 1 base at J, with 14 bases in the middle. Germline-derived CDR1 and CDR2 are MNHEY and SMNVEV (reference sequence). The CDR3 has 17 residues. Per the study methods: Reference gene primer amplification in the assay estimated nucleated cell counts. TCRdb's table, derived via immunoSEQ multiplex PCR, lists solely in-frame clones and lacks some. V, J and clone size were drawn from that table, and D and trimming were deduced from the DNA. The table has approximately 97,000 clones, about 91% seen once; the top ten hold 4.2%. Sequencing was performed on peripheral blood. The TCR originated in a man between 18 and 29 years old with acute or convalescent COVID-19. The rearrangement joins TRBV27 to TRBJ2-3, with D maybe TRBD1 (5 bases). CDR3 DNA: TGTGCCAGCAGTTTATCGATTCCAGGGCTTGGCACAGATACGCAGTATTTT. Its protein is CASSLSIPGLGTDTQYF.